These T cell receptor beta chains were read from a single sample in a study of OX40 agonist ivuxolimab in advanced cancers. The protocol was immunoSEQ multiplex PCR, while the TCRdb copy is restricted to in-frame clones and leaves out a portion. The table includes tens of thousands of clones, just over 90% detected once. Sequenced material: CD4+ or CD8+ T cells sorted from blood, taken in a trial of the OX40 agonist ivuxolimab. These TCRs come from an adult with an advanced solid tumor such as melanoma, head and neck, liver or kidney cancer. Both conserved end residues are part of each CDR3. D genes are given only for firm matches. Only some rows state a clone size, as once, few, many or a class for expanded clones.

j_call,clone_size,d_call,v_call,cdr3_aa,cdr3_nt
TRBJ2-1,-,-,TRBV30,CAWSALGRIEDEQFF,TGTGCCTGGAGTGCCCTAGGGCGAATCGAGGATGAGCAGTTCTTC
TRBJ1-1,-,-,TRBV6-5,CASSQTGVPNTEAFF,TGTGCCAGCAGTCAAACGGGGGTTCCGAACACTGAAGCTTTCTTT
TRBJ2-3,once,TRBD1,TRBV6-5,CASSPGTDTDTQYF,TGTGCCAGCAGTCCAGGGACAGACACAGATACGCAGTATTTT
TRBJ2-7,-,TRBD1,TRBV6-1,CASGRGQGEWDEQYF,TGTGCCAGCGGCAGAGGACAGGGGGAATGGGACGAGCAGTACTTC
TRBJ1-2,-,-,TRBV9,CASSAPGRYGYTF,TGTGCCAGCAGCGCCCCGGGCCGATATGGCTACACCTTC
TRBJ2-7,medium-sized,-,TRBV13,CASSLEPVGEQYF,TGTGCCAGCAGCTTAGAGCCGGTTGGGGAGCAGTACTTC
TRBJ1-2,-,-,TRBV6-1,CASSDPHGVKDGYTF,TGTGCCAGCAGTGACCCACATGGGGTTAAGGATGGCTACACCTTC
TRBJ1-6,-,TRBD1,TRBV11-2,CASSKGTGGSPLHF,TGTGCCAGCAGCAAGGGGACAGGGGGTTCACCCCTCCACTTT
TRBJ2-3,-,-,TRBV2,CASSQVADTQYF,TGTGCCAGCAGCCAGGTGGCGGATACGCAGTATTTT
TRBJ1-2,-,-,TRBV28,CASSIGQDYGYTF,TGTGCCAGCAGTATTGGACAAGACTATGGCTACACCTTC
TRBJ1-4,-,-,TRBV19,CASSIPPFSGAGGEKLFF,TGTGCCAGTAGTATTCCCCCATTCTCGGGCGCGGGGGGTGAAAAACTGTTTTTT
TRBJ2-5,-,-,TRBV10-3,CAISETGETQYF,TGTGCCATCAGTGAGACAGGAGAGACCCAGTACTTC
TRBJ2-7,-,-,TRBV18,CASSPDAYEQYF,TGTGCCAGCTCACCAGATGCCTACGAGCAGTACTTC
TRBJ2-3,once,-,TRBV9,CASSPTTRTDTQYF,TGTGCCAGCAGCCCCACGACTCGCACAGATACGCAGTATTTT
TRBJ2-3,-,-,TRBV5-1,CASSTLGGTDTQYF,TGCGCCAGCAGCACCCTGGGGGGCACAGATACGCAGTATTTT
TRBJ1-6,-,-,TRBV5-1,CASAEGSSYNSPLHF,TGCGCCTCGGCGGAGGGGAGCTCCTATAATTCACCCCTCCACTTT
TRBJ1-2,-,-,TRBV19,CASFNLQGRYGYTF,TGTGCCAGTTTCAACCTACAGGGACGGTATGGCTACACCTTC
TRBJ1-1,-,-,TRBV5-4,CASSLATSSPEAFF,TGTGCCAGCAGCTTGGCTACCAGTTCTCCTGAAGCTTTCTTT
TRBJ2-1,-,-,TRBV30,CAWGNSYNEQFF,TGTGCCTGGGGTAATTCCTACAATGAGCAGTTCTTC